These 28 T cell receptor beta chains share one sample of origin, sequenced in a study of cytomegalovirus exposure and HLA in healthy donors. Measured with immunoSEQ multiplex PCR; TCRdb has only the in-frame clones, and not every one. The sample includes roughly 180,000 clones, roughly 86% of them seen just once. Sequencing was performed on PBMCs. These receptors were taken from a man aged 25 to 40 in good health and CMV-seropositive.

V and J are TRBV19 and TRBJ1-2; D possibly corresponds to TRBD1 (5 bases). Looked up from germline, CDR1 is LNHDA and CDR2 is SQIVND (reference sequence). The CDR3 is 16 amino acids. Trimming took 3 bases from V and 5 from J, leaving 19 bases between them. The CDR3 loop reads CASSIRVDRRVYGYTF. In DNA form, the CDR3 reads TGTGCCAGTAGTATTAGGGTAGACAGAAGGGTATATGGCTACACCTTC.

This clone was seen only a few times. The chain recombines TRBV19 with TRBJ1-1; TRBD1 matches at 9 bases. The germline V gene encodes CDR1 LNHDA and CDR2 SQIVND (reference sequence). The CDR3 runs to 14 residues. The trim removed 5 bases at V and 4 bases at J, leaving 5 bases unmatched. The CDR3 reads CASSSGTGFTEAFF. DNA for the CDR3: TGTGCCAGTAGTTCCGGGACAGGGTTCACTGAAGCTTTCTTT.

The chain recombines TRBV6-1 with TRBJ2-1; 7 bases are a match to TRBD1. This CDR3 has 14 residues. Losses at the gene ends were 2 bases for V and 6 bases for J; bases not matched to a gene: 4. Looked up from germline, CDR1 is MNHNS and CDR2 is SASEGT. The CDR3 loop is CASSEQGESNEQFF. CDR3 in DNA: TGTGCCAGCAGTGAACAGGGGGAGAGCAATGAGCAGTTCTTC.

The CDR3 is CASSLAWRTSGGGGETQYF. The CDR3 DNA is TGTGCCAGCAGCTTAGCGTGGAGGACTAGCGGGGGGGGCGGAGAGACCCAGTACTTC. V usage is TRBV7-2 and J usage is TRBJ2-5; 15 bases align to TRBD2. This CDR3 contains 19 residues. V shed 0 bases and J 4 bases; nucleotides not matched to a gene: 9. The germline CDR1 and CDR2 sequences are SGHTA and FQGNSA.

The V and J genes are TRBV29-1 and TRBJ2-4; D is tentatively TRBD1 or TRBD2 (5 bases each). The CDR3 covers 15 residues. V lost 4 bases, J lost 1 base, and 14 bases lay in between. Per germline, CDR1 SQVTM and CDR2 ANQGSEA. CDR3 in DNA: TGCAGCGTTGTGGTTCCACGGGGCGCCAAAAACATTCAGTACTTC. The encoded protein is CSVVVPRGAKNIQYF.

In this sample, this clone turned up a few times. V and J are TRBV28 and TRBJ2-7; weak D call: TRBD2 (5 bases). Germline values: CDR1 MDHEN, CDR2 SYDVKM. The length of the CDR3 is 12 residues. With 5 bases removed from V and 2 bases from J, the gap between germline ends came to 7 bases. CDR3 amino acids: CASSLAPYEQYF. CDR3 nucleotides: TGTGCCAGCAGTCTAGCACCCTACGAGCAGTACTTC.

This chain uses TRBV5-1 with TRBJ2-7; 7 bases match TRBD1. The J segment lost 1 base and the V segment lost 4 bases, leaving 5 bases of the junction unmatched. CDR1 SGHRS and CDR2 YFSETQ come from the germline V gene. The CDR3 totals 14 residues. For the CDR3, the DNA is TGCGCCAGCAGCGTCGGACAGGTGTCCTACGAGCAGTACTTC. Residues: CASSVGQVSYEQYF.

This chain uses TRBV21-1 with TRBJ1-5. TRBV21-1 is deemed a pseudogene. This CDR3 comprises 13 residues. CDR3 amino acids: CASRRGGNQPQHF. CDR3 sequence (DNA): TGTGCCAGCCGGAGGGGTGGCAATCAGCCCCAGCATTTT.

The V call is TRBV5-1, the J call TRBJ2-6, with D uncertain. With 4 bases removed from V and 0 bases from J, the gap between germline ends came to 5 bases. CDR1 and CDR2 from the germline V gene are SGHRS and YFSETQ. This CDR3 has 14 amino acids. The DNA for the CDR3 is TGCGCCAGCAGCCCCAGCTCTGGGGCCAACGTCCTGACTTTC. It yields the protein CASSPSSGANVLTF.

V usage is TRBV12-5 and J usage is TRBJ1-5; 9 bases are shared with TRBD1. The CDR3 consists of 14 residues. Trimming cost V 6 bases and J 1 base; bases outside gene matches: 1. Germline V CDR1 and CDR2: LGHNT, FRNRAP. The CDR3 sequence: CASGTGGSNQPQHF. The CDR3 coding sequence is TGTGCTAGTGGGACAGGGGGGAGCAATCAGCCCCAGCATTTT. The full variable domain, with the rest looked up from reference TRBV12-5 and TRBJ1-5, is DARVTQTPRHKVTEMGQEVTMRCQPILGHNTVFWYRQTMMQGLELLAYFRNRAPLDDSGMPKDRFSAEMPDATLATLKIQPSEPRDSAVYFCASGTGGSNQPQHFGDGTRLSIL.

The V call is TRBV7-9, the J call TRBJ2-1; tentatively, D is TRBD2 (6 bases). Between the trimmed V and J ends, which lost 4 bases and 6 bases, there was a span of 10 bases. This CDR3 has 13 amino acids. Germline CDR1 and CDR2: SEHNR and FQNEAQ (reference sequence). In nucleotides, the CDR3 is TGTGCCAGCAGCTCGCAGGGAGGCAATGAGCAGTTCTTC. Its protein product is CASSSQGGNEQFF.

V and J are TRBV11-3 and TRBJ1-1; D is undetermined. Germline loops: CDR1 SGHNT, CDR2 YENEEA. V lost 3 bases and J 1 base, leaving 9 bases between the germline ends. The CDR3 loop spans 14 amino acids. CDR3 residues: CASSFGQANTEAFF. Here the CDR3 DNA reads TGTGCCAGCAGCTTCGGGCAGGCGAACACTGAAGCTTTCTTT. Full variable domain (remainder filled in from reference TRBV11-3 and TRBJ1-1): EAGVVQSPRYKIIEKKQPVAFWCNPISGHNTLYWYLQNLGQGPELLIRYENEEAVDDSQLPKDRFSAERLKGVDSTLKIQPAELGDSAVYLCASSFGQANTEAFFGQGTRLTVV.

This CDR3 is CASSSRSSYEQYF. In DNA, the CDR3 is TGTGCCAGCAGCTCCCGTAGCTCCTACGAGCAGTACTTC. The V call is TRBV7-9, the J call TRBJ2-7; no clear D gene. CDR1 and CDR2 from the germline V gene are SEHNR and FQNEAQ (reference sequence). V was pared by 4 bases and J by 0 bases, with 7 bases between. This CDR3 region has 13 residues.

DNA for the CDR3: TGTGCCAGCGCTCTGGTCGTTTCAGGGAATCAGCCCCAGCATTTT. This translates into CASALVVSGNQPQHF. The J gene is TRBJ1-5, the V gene TRBV27; D possibly corresponds to TRBD1 (5 bases). This CDR3 comprises 15 residues. Trimming took off 8 bases at V and 4 bases at J, with 18 bases between the two ends. Germline CDR1 and CDR2: MNHEY and SMNVEV (reference sequence).

The chain employs TRBV12-5 and TRBJ2-7; D is unclear. This CDR3 region has 14 residues. Germline assignment: CDR1 LGHNT and CDR2 FRNRAP. Trimming shortened V by 3 bases and J by 0 bases, and 9 bases separated the two germline ends. The CDR3 is CASGFARSSYEQYF. The CDR3 DNA sequence: TGTGCTAGTGGTTTTGCGAGGAGCTCCTACGAGCAGTACTTC.

The chain recombines TRBV6-5 with TRBJ2-5, with D perhaps given as TRBD1 or TRBD2 (5 bases each). Deletions cut 5 bases from V and 5 bases from J, with 18 bases between. This CDR3 contains 15 residues. Germline assignment: CDR1 MNHEY and CDR2 SVGAGI. CDR3: CASSTPPGLKETQYF. Written as DNA, the CDR3 is TGTGCCAGCAGTACCCCCCCGGGGCTCAAGGAGACCCAGTACTTC.

The chain uses TRBV6-5 and TRBJ1-3; no firm D call. Germline V gene sequence: CDR1 MNHEY, CDR2 SVGAGI. The CDR3 covers 16 residues. Trimming pared 2 bases from V and 4 bases from J, leaving 15 bases between. The DNA of the CDR3 is TGTGCCAGCAGTTACGAACCATTATTGAGGGGAAACACCATATATTTT. Residues: CASSYEPLLRGNTIYF.

The chain combines TRBV4-3 with TRBJ2-3, with TRBD2 matching over 11 bases. There are 21 residues in the CDR3. Losses at the gene ends were 1 base for V and 2 bases for J; bases not matched to a gene: 17. Germline CDR1 and CDR2: LGHNA and YSLEER. CDR3 in DNA: TGCGCCAGCAGCCAAGCCAACCTTGCATTAGCGGGGGGGCGAATCACAGATACGCAGTATTTT. Its protein product is CASSQANLALAGGRITDTQYF.

This chain links TRBV5-1 with TRBJ2-7; 8 bases line up with TRBD2. There are 15 residues in the CDR3. Germline CDR1 is SGHRS and CDR2 is YFSETQ. V shed 7 bases, J shed 3 bases, and the junction held 12 bases outside the gene matches. The DNA for the CDR3 is TGCGCCAGCCGATCCGCGACTAGCGTAAACTACGAGCAGTACTTC. It translates to CASRSATSVNYEQYF.

The gene calls are TRBV10-3 and TRBJ2-3, with D uncertain. Per germline, CDR1 ENHRY and CDR2 SYGVKD. The CDR3 is made up of 14 amino acids. Trimming removed 0 bases at V and 1 base at J, with 5 bases between. DNA for the CDR3: TGTGCCATCAGTGAGTCTGGAGGCACAGATACGCAGTATTTT. Translated: CAISESGGTDTQYF.

The chain joins TRBV30 to TRBJ1-2; weak D call: TRBD1 (6 bases). This CDR3 region has 13 residues. Trimming stripped 8 bases from V and 4 bases from J, with 17 bases between. CDR1 and CDR2 (germline): GTSNPN, SVGIG (reference sequence). The CDR3 DNA is TGTGCCCGGACAGCCGCTGGACTCTATGGCTACACCTTC. Translated: CARTAAGLYGYTF. The whole variable domain, remainder taken from reference TRBV30 and TRBJ1-2, is SQTIHQWPATLVQPVGSPLSLECTVEGTSNPNLYWYRQAAGRGLQLLFYSVGIGQISSEVPQNLSASRPQDRQFILSSKKLLLSDSGFYLCARTAAGLYGYTFGSGTRLTVV.

Written as DNA, the CDR3 is TGTGCCAGCAGTACCTCATTGGGGTCCGGGGAGCTGTTTTTT. Translating it yields CASSTSLGSGELFF. The V and J genes are TRBV6-6 and TRBJ2-2; D unresolved. Germline V lookup: CDR1 MNHNY, CDR2 SVGAGI (reference sequence). V lost 5 bases to trimming and J lost 6 bases, with 13 bases between them. This CDR3 is built from 14 residues.

V usage is TRBV11-2 and J usage is TRBJ2-5; 14 nucleotides align to TRBD2. The CDR3 contains 15 residues. Trimming at V came to 4 bases and at J to 5 bases, leaving 3 bases not matched to a gene. Germline loops: CDR1 SGHAT, CDR2 FQNNGV. CDR3 residues: CASSSGLAGVETQYF. In DNA form, the CDR3 reads TGTGCCAGCAGCTCGGGACTAGCGGGGGTGGAGACCCAGTACTTC.

The gene calls are TRBV5-6 and TRBJ2-1; 7 nucleotides line up with TRBD2. V lost 6 bases, J lost 12 bases, and 12 bases stayed unmatched. The CDR3 runs to 13 residues. The germline gives CDR1 SGHDT, CDR2 YYEEEE. CDR3 protein: CASTLGGGGWQFF. The CDR3 nucleotides are TGTGCCAGCACCCTGGGGGGGGGTGGATGGCAGTTCTTC.

About this clone itself: Other DNA sequences within the sample encode an identical CDR3. CDR3 residues: CSVEGVGGSSYEQYF. The CDR3 nucleotides are TGCAGCGTTGAAGGGGTCGGGGGGAGCTCCTACGAGCAGTACTTC. The V call is TRBV29-1, the J call TRBJ2-7; 7 bases align to TRBD2. CDR1 and CDR2 from the germline V gene are SQVTM and ANQGSEA. CDR3 length: 15 residues. The junction had 6 bases not matched to a gene; V was cut back by 1 base and J by 0 bases.

The chain links TRBV7-9 to TRBJ2-2; 13 nucleotides align to TRBD2. The CDR3 is made up of 18 amino acids. Germline V CDR1 and CDR2: SEHNR, FQNEAQ (reference sequence). V shed 5 bases, J shed 3 bases, and the junction held 9 bases outside the gene matches. In DNA, the CDR3 is TGTGCCAGCAGCCTATCCCGGACTAGCGGGAGTTACACCGGGGAGCTGTTTTTT. Translated: CASSLSRTSGSYTGELFF.

This clone was seen only once. The identical CDR3 is also encoded by other nucleotide sequences in the sample. The chain joins TRBV9 to TRBJ2-2; no clear D gene. CDR3 length equals 15 residues. Per the germline V gene, CDR1 is SGDLS and CDR2 is YYNGEE. V lost 0 bases to trimming and J lost 0 bases, with 6 bases between them. CDR3 region: CASSVGTANTGELFF. In DNA form, the CDR3 reads TGTGCCAGCAGCGTAGGTACAGCGAACACCGGGGAGCTGTTTTTT.

The chain is built from TRBV5-1 and TRBJ2-7; a weak D match, TRBD2 (6 bases). Germline CDR1 SGHRS, CDR2 YFSETQ. This CDR3 is 14 amino acids long. Trimming took 0 bases from V and 5 from J, leaving 12 bases between them. CDR3 bases: TGCGCCAGCAGCTTGGAACTAGCTTCCCACGAGCAGTACTTC. Translation gives CASSLELASHEQYF. Based on the CDR3 plus reference TRBV5-1 and TRBJ2-7, the full variable domain is KAGVTQTPRYLIKTRGQQVTLSCSPISGHRSVSWYQQTPGQGLQFLFEYFSETQRNKGNFPGRFSGRQFSNSRSEMNVSTLELGDSALYLCASSLELASHEQYFGPGTRLTVT.